Sequencing of this T cell receptor beta chain was carried out in a study of T cell repertoires in cytomegalovirus infection. Across the study: It was recently identified HLA-C-restricted and well-studied HLA-B-restricted CMV epitopes that the study used. From public TCR beta signatures came an indication of both CMV infection and matching HLA type. Whole-study results and caveats: Ex vivo responses were dominated by HLA-C-restricted CMV-specific TCR beta clonotypes. Using cumulative public TCR beta family frequency, the authors identified those who carried CMV together with the relevant HLA.

A single record per CDR3 protein comes from TCRdb applying MiXCR to the reads. The profile shows around 69,000 distinct CDR3 sequences, approximately 30% of them singletons. Germline lookup yields CDR1 SEHNR and CDR2 FQNEAQ (reference sequence). The CDR3 consists of 14 residues. V lost 1 base and J 0 bases, leaving 5 bases between the germline ends. This clonotype was seen a handful of times. The antigen remains undetermined. The receptor comes from a human donor in good health (CMV status not recorded). Some clones in this sample may be carry-over from other donors' samples. This specimen was CD8+ T cells from cultured PBMCs, taken from culture after CMV antigen stimulation. The chain joins TRBV7-9 to TRBJ2-3; D is unresolved. CDR3 bases: TGTGCCAGCAGCTTAGGGGTCAGCACAGATACGCAGTATTTT. Translated: CASSLGVSTDTQYF. The whole variable domain, remainder taken from reference TRBV7-9 and TRBJ2-3, is DTGVSQNPRHKITKRGQNVTFRCDPISEHNRLYWYRQTLGQGPEFLTYFQNEAQLEKSRLLSDRFSAERPKGSFSTLEIQRTEQGDSAMYLCASSLGVSTDTQYFGPGTRLTVL.